The 29 T cell receptor beta chains given below trace back to one sample, sequenced in a study of CD8 T cells in Susac syndrome. Random hexamers served to reverse transcribe roughly 0.45 to 1 ug RNA. TCRdb analysed the immunoSEQ multiplex PCR reads with MiXCR anew, one entry per CDR3 protein. The sample gives 55,000 to 75,000 distinct CDR3 sequences, just over 90% of which show up once; more than 0.13% is in the top ten. Input material: CD4+ T cells from PBMCs. The origin of the receptors is a human donor with Susac syndrome.

The V call is TRBV5-4, the J call TRBJ1-5; 9 bases align to TRBD1. This CDR3 contains 15 residues. Trimming at V came to 5 bases and at J to 0 bases, leaving 3 bases not matched to a gene. Germline-derived CDR1 and CDR2 are SGHNT and YYREEE (reference sequence). CDR3 in amino acids: CASSPGQGSNQPQHF. The CDR3 region has the DNA TGTGCCAGCAGTCCGGGACAGGGTAGCAATCAGCCCCAGCATTTT. The full variable domain, in which reference TRBV5-4 and TRBJ1-5 provide the parts outside the CDR3, is ETGVTQSPTHLIKTRGQQVTLRCSSQSGHNTVSWYQQALGQGPQFIFQYYREEENGRGNFPPRFSGLQFPNYSSELNVNALELDDSALYLCASSPGQGSNQPQHFGDGTRLSIL.

V usage is TRBV5-1 and J usage is TRBJ2-7, with 8 bases that match TRBD1. V gave up 3 bases and J gave up 2 bases; unmatched junction bases: 10. This CDR3 region has 16 residues. Germline CDR1 reads SGHRS; CDR2 reads YFSETQ. Here the CDR3 reads CASSSTGTGYPYEQYF. CDR3 bases: TGCGCCAGCAGCTCTACCGGGACAGGTTACCCCTACGAGCAGTACTTC.

The CDR3 DNA reads TGCAGCGTTGACCAGCGGGGGGTCGCCGGTGAGCAGTTCTTC. Its translation: CSVDQRGVAGEQFF. This chain joins TRBV29-1 and TRBJ2-1, with 9 bases identical to TRBD2. With V trimmed by 3 bases and J by 9 bases, 9 bases remained unmatched. Germline CDR1 reads SQVTM; CDR2 reads ANQGSEA. The CDR3 has 14 amino acids.

The V call is TRBV9, the J call TRBJ2-1, with 14 bases lining up with TRBD2. Germline CDR1 and CDR2: SGDLS and YYNGEE. V lost 1 base, J lost 5 bases, and 2 bases stayed unmatched. This CDR3 is 16 amino acids long. The CDR3 sequence is CASSVLTSGGDNEQFF. CDR3 sequence (DNA): TGTGCCAGCAGCGTATTGACTAGCGGGGGGGACAATGAGCAGTTCTTC.

CDR3 sequence reads: CSVQEGYGYTF. The CDR3 nucleotides read TGCAGCGTGCAAGAAGGTTATGGCTACACCTTC. The V gene is TRBV29-1, the J gene TRBJ1-2; D is unclear. Deletions cut 6 bases from V and 5 bases from J, with 10 bases between. The germline CDR1 and CDR2 sequences are SQVTM and ANQGSEA. The CDR3 length is 11 residues.

The chain has TRBV7-9 and TRBJ2-6, with D possibly matching TRBD1 (5 bases). Trimming took off 5 bases at V and 0 bases at J, with 11 bases between the two ends. The CDR3 consists of 16 residues. Germline-derived CDR1 and CDR2 are SEHNR and FQNEAQ (reference sequence). The CDR3, as DNA: TGTGCCAGCAGCCCTGACAGCAGCTCTGGGGCCAACGTCCTGACTTTC. It is translated as CASSPDSSSGANVLTF.

The chain combines TRBV19 with TRBJ1-2; a weak D match, TRBD1 (6 bases). In germline, CDR1 is LNHDA, CDR2 SQIVND (reference sequence). The CDR3 extends over 16 amino acids. The V end lost 4 bases, the J end lost 5 bases, and 20 bases lay between the germline ends. The CDR3 DNA reads TGTGCCAGTAGTACTGCCGACAGGAGGCACCTTTATGGCTACACCTTC. Its translation: CASSTADRRHLYGYTF.

V gene TRBV12-3 or TRBV12-4 combines with J gene TRBJ2-3; 8 positions match TRBD1. The CDR3 totals 16 residues. J lost 4 bases, V lost 6 bases, and 12 bases had no gene match. The CDR3 loop reads CASSHGTGAGADTQYF. CDR3 sequence (DNA): TGTGCCAGCAGCCATGGGACAGGCGCAGGGGCAGATACGCAGTATTTT.

CDR3 amino acids: CASSLTGTGFGEETQYF. CDR3 DNA sequence: TGTGCCAGCAGCTTAACCGGGACAGGATTTGGGGAAGAGACCCAGTACTTC. The gene calls are TRBV7-3 and TRBJ2-5; 8 bases are a match to TRBD1. The V gene's germline CDR1 is SGHTA and CDR2 FQGTGA. V shed 0 bases, J shed 3 bases, and the junction held 9 bases outside the gene matches. This CDR3 region has 17 residues.

The table lists this clonotype with a count of one. The genes are TRBV2 and TRBJ1-3; TRBD1 might be the D (6 bases). Trimming left V 10 bases short and J 4 bases short, with 14 bases between. Germline V lookup: CDR1 SNHLY, CDR2 FYNNEI. The CDR3 consists of 13 residues. The CDR3 is CATSVDSGNTIYF. Here the CDR3 DNA reads TGTGCCACCTCGGTGGACAGCGGAAACACCATATATTTT.

V gene TRBV7-2 combines with J gene TRBJ2-2; the D is unclear. Germline CDR1 is SGHTA and CDR2 is FQGNSA. The CDR3 spans 16 residues. Trimming shortened V by 8 bases and J by 1 base, and 17 bases separated the two germline ends. The CDR3 sequence is CASRPAVPLNTGELFF. CDR3 coding DNA: TGTGCCAGCCGACCGGCGGTTCCCTTGAACACCGGGGAGCTGTTTTTT.

This clonotype has only one observation. V usage is TRBV4-1 and J usage is TRBJ2-3, with D possibly being TRBD1 or TRBD2 (6 bases each). Trimming cost V 3 bases and J 6 bases, with 16 bases left between them. The CDR3 spans 15 residues. Per the germline V gene, CDR1 is MGHRA and CDR2 is YSYEKL. The CDR3 is CASSQGPRGADTQYF. The DNA of the CDR3 is TGCGCCAGCAGCCAGGGCCCGAGGGGGGCGGATACGCAGTATTTT.

Written as DNA, the CDR3 is TGTGCCATCGACCAGGGACTAGTCCGCGATACGCAGTATTTT. Protein sequence: CAIDQGLVRDTQYF. The chain joins TRBV10-3 to TRBJ2-3; the match to TRBD2 covers 8 bases. Trimming removed 8 bases from V and 6 bases from J; junction bases left unmatched: 10. The CDR3 has 14 amino acids. The germline CDR1 and CDR2 sequences are ENHRY and SYGVKD.

The chain recombines TRBV7-9 with TRBJ2-1; possibly TRBD1 for D (6 bases). The CDR3 contains 15 residues. V lost 1 base and J lost 4, with 11 bases in between. Germline CDR1 reads SEHNR; CDR2 reads FQNEAQ (reference sequence). This chain's CDR3 is CASSLDRASYNEQFF. The CDR3 nucleotides read TGTGCCAGCAGCTTAGACAGGGCTTCTTACAATGAGCAGTTCTTC.

The rearrangement uses TRBV7-2 and TRBJ1-1; tentatively, D is TRBD1 (5 bases). Deletions cut 4 bases from V and 2 bases from J, with 14 bases between. The CDR3 covers 15 residues. Germline lookup yields CDR1 SGHTA and CDR2 FQGNSA. CDR3 sequence: CASSSGGQVNTEAFF. In DNA, the CDR3 is TGTGCCAGCAGCTCCGGGGGTCAGGTAAACACTGAAGCTTTCTTT.

This clonotype appeared a few times. The V gene is TRBV11-3, the J gene TRBJ1-6, with 7 bases fitting TRBD1. Germline values: CDR1 SGHNT, CDR2 YENEEA. The CDR3 has 14 amino acids. Losses at the gene ends were 5 bases for V and 6 bases for J; bases not matched to a gene: 4. CDR3 amino acids: CASSPTGSNSPLHF. The CDR3 DNA follows: TGTGCCAGCAGCCCGACAGGGAGTAATTCACCCCTCCACTTT.

The chain combines TRBV7-2 with TRBJ1-5; a possible D gene is TRBD1 (6 bases). V was pared by 4 bases and J by 4 bases, with 11 bases between. Germline CDR1 is SGHTA and CDR2 is FQGNSA. The CDR3 runs 14 residues. The CDR3, as DNA: TGTGCCAGCAGCTCACAGGGTTTAAATCAGCCCCAGCATTTT. It yields the protein CASSSQGLNQPQHF.

The chain is built from TRBV28 and TRBJ2-7; 8 nucleotides match TRBD2. This CDR3 spans 16 amino acids. V dropped 7 bases and J dropped 1; count of bases not matched to a gene: 12. Per germline, CDR1 MDHEN and CDR2 SYDVKM. For the CDR3, the DNA is TGTGCCAGCATCGCCACCGGGACTAGAGTTTCCTACGAGCAGTACTTC. This sequence encodes CASIATGTRVSYEQYF.

The rearrangement uses TRBV4-1 and TRBJ2-2; D not certain. The V gene lost 6 bases and the J gene lost 5 bases, with 16 bases spanning the gap. The CDR3 runs to 15 residues. Germline V CDR1 and CDR2: MGHRA, YSYEKL. The CDR3 region has the DNA TGCGCCAGCAGTCTCAGAACCCAAGGGACCGGGGAGCTGTTTTTT. Translating it yields CASSLRTQGTGELFF.

The rearrangement joins TRBV18 to TRBJ2-6, with no clear D. Germline CDR1 reads KGHSH; CDR2 reads LQKENI. This CDR3 is 18 amino acids long. The ends were cut back, 2 bases at V and 0 bases at J, with 14 bases in the middle. This CDR3 reads CASSPSAGRISGANVLTF. Here the CDR3 DNA reads TGTGCCAGCTCACCAAGCGCAGGTCGCATCTCTGGGGCCAACGTCCTGACTTTC.

The chain carries TRBV28 and TRBJ2-7, with 10 bases matching TRBD2. With V trimmed by 6 bases and J by 4 bases, 6 bases remained unmatched. Germline CDR1 and CDR2: MDHEN and SYDVKM. CDR3 length: 14 residues. The CDR3 DNA is TGTGCCAGCAGGAAAGGACTAGCGGCGTACGAGCAGTACTTC. Translation: CASRKGLAAYEQYF.

The chain recombines TRBV4-1 with TRBJ2-1, with D tentatively TRBD2 (5 bases). The V end lost 1 base, the J end lost 12 bases, and 13 bases lay between the germline ends. Per the germline V gene, CDR1 is MGHRA and CDR2 is YSYEKL. CDR3 length: 13 amino acids. This chain's CDR3 is CASSQVPSGLQFF. CDR3 bases: TGCGCCAGCAGCCAAGTCCCCAGCGGACTGCAGTTCTTC.

This clonotype came up once. The rearrangement uses TRBV11-2 and TRBJ2-5, with 7 bases matching TRBD2. J gave up 5 bases and V 0 bases, and 6 bases lay outside the gene matches. Germline CDR1 and CDR2: SGHAT and FQNNGV. The CDR3 is 15 amino acids. The CDR3 DNA reads TGTGCCAGCAGCTTAGAGGGAGGACTAGGGGAGACCCAGTACTTC. Translation: CASSLEGGLGETQYF.

The CDR3 region is CSARDRSTSANTGELFF. In DNA, the CDR3 is TGCAGTGCTAGAGATCGAAGTACTAGCGCAAACACCGGGGAGCTGTTTTTT. The gene calls are TRBV20-1 and TRBJ2-2; 7 bases map to TRBD2. Losses at the gene ends were 0 bases for V and 2 bases for J; bases not matched to a gene: 9. Germline CDR1 and CDR2: DFQATT and SNEGSKA (reference sequence). The CDR3 sequence is 17 residues long.

This sequence joins TRBV4-1 and TRBJ2-1, with 9 bases matching TRBD2. CDR1 and CDR2 (germline): MGHRA, YSYEKL. The length of the CDR3 is 18 residues. V lost 5 bases, J lost 5 bases, and 16 bases stayed unmatched. CDR3 sequence: CASSSGRLAGSVDNEQFF. For the CDR3, the DNA is TGCGCCAGCAGCTCCGGAAGGCTAGCGGGGTCTGTGGACAATGAGCAGTTCTTC.

This chain links TRBV7-3 with TRBJ2-7; TRBD1 is a possible D gene (6 bases). Trimming took 3 bases from V and 0 from J, leaving 18 bases between them. Germline lookup yields CDR1 SGHTA and CDR2 FQGTGA. The CDR3 is 17 amino acids. The CDR3 here is CASSFPLNRDTSYEQYF. The CDR3 bases are TGTGCCAGCAGCTTTCCCCTCAACAGGGATACCTCCTACGAGCAGTACTTC.

J is TRBJ1-1 and V is TRBV27; 10 bases are shared with TRBD1. CDR1 is MNHEY and CDR2 is SMNVEV in the germline V gene (reference sequence). With 5 bases clipped from V and 0 bases from J, the junction kept 12 bases outside the gene matches. CDR3 size: 18 residues. CDR3 nucleotide sequence: TGTGCCAGCAGTCCCCCGGGGGACAGGGGATTCATGAACACTGAAGCTTTCTTT. It translates to CASSPPGDRGFMNTEAFF.

CDR3 residues: CSVNDQKADTQYF. The CDR3 DNA reads TGCAGTGTTAACGATCAGAAGGCAGATACGCAGTATTTT. The genes are TRBV20-1 and TRBJ2-3, with D hard to call. This CDR3 is 13 amino acids long. In germline, CDR1 is DFQATT, CDR2 SNEGSKA (reference sequence). V lost 7 bases, J lost 4 bases, and 15 bases lay in between.

The CDR3 nucleotides read TGTGCCAGCGGCGGGGGAGCTGCAACTAATGAAAAACTGTTTTTT. It translates to CASGGGAATNEKLFF. This sequence joins TRBV28 and TRBJ1-4; maybe TRBD1 (5 bases). The germline V gene encodes CDR1 MDHEN and CDR2 SYDVKM. Trimming removed 8 bases at V and 0 bases at J, with 13 bases between. This CDR3 is 15 amino acids long.